The 20 T cell receptor beta chains given below trace back to one sample, sequenced in a study of T-cell reconstitution after alpha-beta-depleted transplantation in children. Preparing the TCRbeta library involved the use of unique molecular identifiers. One entry per CDR3 protein, called by TCRdb with MiXCR from the PCR reads. This table holds roughly 590,000 distinct CDR3 sequences, 15% to 20% found once. The source material was PBMCs from the stem cell graft donor, sampled from the stem cell graft. The receptors here all came from a human donor who donated a stem cell graft to a child with acute myeloid leukemia.

There are many counts of this clonotype. The chain recombines TRBV7-2 with TRBJ2-7, with 7 bases that match TRBD1. V was clipped by 3 bases and J by 6 bases; unmatched bases: 8. CDR1 SGHTA and CDR2 FQGNSA come from the germline V gene. The CDR3 has 14 residues. The DNA for the CDR3 is TGTGCCAGCAGCTTGAGACAGGGAGTATCCGAGCAGTACTTC. This sequence encodes CASSLRQGVSEQYF.

A single count supports this clonotype. A junction end diverges from the germline sequence, so it may reflect a read error. The rearrangement links TRBV20-1 to TRBJ1-1; no definite D call. CDR3 length equals 13 residues. Germline V gives CDR1 DFQATT, CDR2 SNEGSKA (reference sequence). The CDR3 bases are TGCAGTGCTAGTCTAGACCTCGAAACTGAAGCTTTATTT. Its translation: CSASLDLETEALF.

This chain uses TRBV12-3 or TRBV12-4 with TRBJ2-3; 8 bases match TRBD2. The J segment lost 1 base and the V segment lost 6 bases, leaving 6 bases of the junction unmatched. The CDR3 extends over 15 amino acids. The CDR3 DNA follows: TGTGCCAGCAGACTGAGGCGGGGGGGCACAGATACGCAGTATTTT. This translates into CASRLRRGGTDTQYF.

This clonotype was counted at least ten times. This chain links TRBV20-1 with TRBJ2-7; tentative D call: TRBD1 (5 bases). This CDR3 region has 12 residues. From germline, CDR1 is DFQATT and CDR2 SNEGSKA (reference sequence). V lost 4 bases and J 2 bases, leaving 9 bases between the germline ends. DNA of the CDR3: TGCAGTGCTACCCGACAGCCCTACGAGCAGTACTTC. It translates to CSATRQPYEQYF.

This clonotype appeared many times. The V and J genes are TRBV28 and TRBJ1-5; TRBD1 matches 9 bases. The CDR3 length is 15 residues. The germline gives CDR1 MDHEN, CDR2 SYDVKM. The J segment lost 1 base and the V segment lost 8 bases, leaving 6 bases of the junction unmatched. The CDR3 sequence is CASRRDRVSNQPQHF. The CDR3 region has the DNA TGTGCCAGCCGAAGGGACAGGGTAAGCAATCAGCCCCAGCATTTT.

This clonotype was recorded at least ten times. CDR3 region: CASSQDAGRYDEQFF. DNA of the CDR3: TGTGCCAGCAGCCAAGACGCGGGGAGGTACGATGAGCAGTTCTTC. The J gene is TRBJ2-1, the V gene TRBV4-2; tentative D call: TRBD2 (6 bases). Germline CDR1 is LGHNA and CDR2 is YNFKEQ. V lost 0 bases and J lost 8, with 14 bases in between. There are 15 residues in the CDR3.

Worth noting for this clonotype: Since a much larger clone is just one base distant, this may be a read error. The chain links TRBV29-1 to TRBJ2-5, with D possibly called TRBD1 or TRBD2 (7 bases each). CDR1 SQVTM and CDR2 ANQGSEA come from the germline V gene. The CDR3 has 15 residues. V lost 3 bases, J lost 1 base, and 15 bases lay in between. Here the CDR3 DNA reads TGCAGCGTTGACGGGGGGACAGTCCCCCAAGAGACCCAGTACTTC. Amino acids: CSVDGGTVPQETQYF.

There are many counts of this clonotype. The V and J genes are TRBV7-2 and TRBJ2-1; D tentatively reads TRBD1 or TRBD2 (6 bases each). Germline V gives CDR1 SGHTA, CDR2 FQGNSA. Trimming took 2 bases from V and 9 from J, leaving 11 bases between them. The CDR3 extends over 13 amino acids. CDR3 bases: TGTGCCAGCAGCTTAAAGGGGGGAATTGAGCAGTTCTTC. As protein: CASSLKGGIEQFF.

This clonotype has at least ten counts. The rearrangement uses TRBV20-1 and TRBJ1-1; possible D gene TRBD1, 5 bases. The CDR3 has 16 residues. V shed 0 bases and J shed 0 bases, with 14 bases lying between them. Per the germline V gene, CDR1 is DFQATT and CDR2 is SNEGSKA (reference sequence). The CDR3 sequence is CSARDLQVFMNTEAFF. CDR3 DNA: TGCAGTGCTAGAGATCTACAGGTTTTCATGAACACTGAAGCTTTCTTT.

This clonotype was detected only a few times. The chain has TRBV4-3 and TRBJ1-3; weak D call: TRBD1 (5 bases). V was cut by 5 bases and J by 0 bases, with 11 bases left in between. The CDR3 runs 15 residues. From germline, CDR1 is LGHNA and CDR2 YSLEER. CDR3 sequence reads: CASSGGSVSGNTIYF. DNA of the CDR3: TGCGCCAGCAGCGGGGGAAGCGTCTCTGGAAACACCATATATTTT.

This clonotype was picked up many times. The CDR3 DNA is TGTGCCAGCAGCTTAGACAGTTCTAACTATGGCTACACCTTC. Its translation: CASSLDSSNYGYTF. The chain recombines TRBV7-2 with TRBJ1-2, with no clear D. Germline CDR1 reads SGHTA; CDR2 reads FQGNSA. V gave up 1 base and J gave up 0 bases, with 6 bases separating them. The CDR3 is 14 residues long.

In this sample, this clonotype turned up many times. The chain links TRBV12-3 or TRBV12-4 to TRBJ2-1, with unresolved D. The CDR3 has 14 amino acids. Trimming removed 4 bases at V and 6 bases at J, with 13 bases between. In nucleotides, the CDR3 is TGTGCCAGCAGTTCGATAACACCTGGCAATGAGCAGTTCTTC. This codes for CASSSITPGNEQFF.

The chain couples TRBV9 to TRBJ1-1; D remains ambiguous. Germline CDR1 reads SGDLS; CDR2 reads YYNGEE. V lost 0 bases and J 0 bases, leaving 9 bases between the germline ends. This CDR3 spans 15 amino acids. CDR3 nucleotide sequence: TGTGCCAGCAGCGTAGGGTTTGCTATGAACACTGAAGCTTTCTTT. Amino acids: CASSVGFAMNTEAFF.

At least ten counts were recorded for this clonotype. One end of the junction fails to match germline, which may point to a read error. The rearrangement uses TRBV5-1 and TRBJ2-1; tentatively, D is TRBD1 or TRBD2 (6 bases each). The CDR3 spans 15 residues. Germline CDR1 is SGHRS and CDR2 is YFSETQ. As DNA, the CDR3 is TGTGCCAGCAGCTTAGGGGGGAGCTCCTACAATGAGCAGTTCTTC. Residues: CASSLGGSSYNEQFF.

This chain links TRBV6-5 with TRBJ2-7; no reliable D call. The CDR3 is made up of 17 amino acids. Trimming took off 2 bases at V and 2 bases at J, with 19 bases between the two ends. CDR1 MNHEY and CDR2 SVGAGI come from the germline V gene. CDR3 sequence (DNA): TGTGCCAGCAGTTACCGACCCCCGGGCCAGGTCCCCTACGAGCAGTACGTC. Translating it yields CASSYRPPGQVPYEQYV.

As for this clonotype: A single base separates this from a much larger clone, so it may be a read error. The chain recombines TRBV6-2 or TRBV6-3 with TRBJ2-1; TRBD1 or TRBD2 may be the D gene (5 bases each). From germline, CDR1 is MNHEY and CDR2 SVGEGT. The length of the CDR3 is 17 residues. The CDR3 DNA reads as TGTTCCAGCAGTTACTCGGGGCTATTCGGCTCCTACAATGAGCAGTTCTTC. It yields the protein CSSSYSGLFGSYNEQFF.

This clonotype was found a few times. The chain carries TRBV6-1 and TRBJ2-7; D unclear. The CDR3 is 13 amino acids. Looked up from germline, CDR1 is MNHNS and CDR2 is SASEGT. V lost 0 bases and J 7 bases, leaving 10 bases between the germline ends. The CDR3 nucleotides are TGTGCCAGCAGTGAAGCGTGGATACGAGAGCAGTACGTC. The encoded protein is CASSEAWIREQYV.

The chain employs TRBV6-6 and TRBJ2-5; no definite D call. The CDR3 loop spans 12 amino acids. Trimming pared 6 bases from V and 5 bases from J, leaving 10 bases between. Looked up from germline, CDR1 is MNHNY and CDR2 is SVGAGI (reference sequence). The CDR3 loop is CASRGSEETQYF. The CDR3 nucleotides are TGTGCCAGCAGGGGCTCTGAGGAGACCCAGTACTTC.

The rearrangement uses TRBV7-9 and TRBJ2-5; 8 nucleotides agree with TRBD2. V lost 4 bases and J lost 1; bases outside the gene matches: 2. CDR1 is SEHNR, CDR2 FQNEAQ, per germline (reference sequence). The CDR3 length is 14 residues. CDR3 region: CASSWTSSQETQYF. CDR3 nucleotide sequence: TGTGCCAGCAGCTGGACTAGCAGCCAAGAGACCCAGTACTTC.

There are many counts of this clonotype. The rearrangement joins TRBV20-1 to TRBJ1-1; 8 bases align to TRBD1. This CDR3 has 14 residues. J lost 1 base, V lost 6 bases, and 7 bases had no gene match. CDR1 and CDR2 (germline): DFQATT, SNEGSKA (reference sequence). As DNA, the CDR3 is TGCAGTGCCAAGGACAGGGCGGGGAACACTGAAGCTTTCTTT. Amino acid sequence: CSAKDRAGNTEAFF.